Below, 27 T cell receptor beta chains from the same sample are listed, as sequenced in a study of CD4 and CD8 cells across lung adenocarcinoma regions. MiXCR was run by TCRdb on the PCR reads, yielding one entry per CDR3 protein. Seen here are around 10,000 distinct CDR3 sequences, over 45% observed once, and the top ten hold 33%. The sequencing sample was made of CD8+ T cells from the margin of a lung tumor. These receptors all come from a male donor with lung adenocarcinoma. The CD4 and CD8 labels of this study may be unreliable.

The chain combines TRBV6-1 with TRBJ2-3; 9 bases are shared with TRBD1. Germline V gene data show CDR1 as MNHNS and CDR2 as SASEGT. The CDR3 length is 15 residues. The V segment lost 7 bases and the J segment 4 bases; nucleotides outside the gene matches: 9. The CDR3 nucleotides read TGTGCCAGCACTATGAACAGGGGGCACTCAGATACGCAGTATTTT. This encodes CASTMNRGHSDTQYF.

This clonotype was seen ten or more times. The V call is TRBV7-9, the J call TRBJ2-3, with TRBD1 as a possible D gene (5 bases). Trimming took off 1 base at V and 3 bases at J, with 8 bases between the two ends. The CDR3 has 14 residues. The germline CDR1 and CDR2 sequences are SEHNR and FQNEAQ (reference sequence). The CDR3 sequence: CASSLEGWTDTQYF. The CDR3 region has the DNA TGTGCCAGCAGCTTAGAGGGGTGGACAGATACGCAGTATTTT.

Worth noting for this clonotype: The junction departs from germline at one end; a sequencing error may be responsible. V gene TRBV6-1 combines with J gene TRBJ2-1; 11 bases fit TRBD2. Germline-derived CDR1 and CDR2 are MNHNS and SASEGT. This CDR3 has 15 residues. The CDR3 sequence: CASNIETSGTDEQFF. Written as DNA, the CDR3 is TGTGCCAGCAACATAGAGACTAGCGGGACAGATGAGCAGTTCTTT.

A remark on this clonotype: Lacking the conserved final phenylalanine or tryptophan, this CDR3 likely reflects a read error. No DNA is shown, since the ends of the CDR3 on it are uncertain; the CDR3 is the one TCRdb lists. The chain joins TRBV12-3 or TRBV12-4 to TRBJ2-1; the D call TRBD1 from the table was never checked on the DNA. The CDR3 extends over 19 residues, inclusive of both ends. CDR3 in amino acids: CASSPGSSCVWLRCPPVKM.

J is TRBJ2-4 and V is TRBV10-3; possible D gene TRBD2, 8 bases. The CDR3 sequence is 18 residues long. Germline CDR1 reads ENHRY; CDR2 reads SYGVKD. The V and J ends lost 11 bases and 13 bases respectively, with 39 bases between them. CDR3 in amino acids: CAGFCGPGGEGAKNTQYF. For the CDR3, the DNA is TGTGCCGGTTTTTGCGGGCCGGGGGGGGAGGGGGCCAAAAACACCCAGTACTTC.

The chain joins TRBV6-2 or TRBV6-3 to TRBJ1-5; perhaps TRBD1 as D (6 bases). The CDR3 is 17 residues long. Trimming pared 10 bases from V and 0 bases from J, leaving 22 bases between. Germline V gene sequence: CDR1 MNHEY, CDR2 SVGEGT. The CDR3 DNA sequence: TGTGCCACCTTACGTGGACAGAGTACGTATAGCAATCAGCCCCAGCATTTT. Its protein product is CATLRGQSTYSNQPQHF.

This clonotype was picked up one time. The chain recombines TRBV6-1 with TRBJ2-3; D remains unclear. V lost 8 bases and J lost 3, with 12 bases in between. CDR1 MNHNS and CDR2 SASEGT come from the germline V gene. This CDR3 contains 13 residues. The CDR3 bases are TGTGCCAGCGGAAATCTAGAAACAGATACGCAGTATTTT. This codes for CASGNLETDTQYF.

The sample holds many counts of this clonotype. A read error may be the cause here, since a much bigger clone is one base away. This chain connects TRBV6-5 to TRBJ2-1, with unresolved D. The tail of the sequence fits TRBJ2-7 better, so the J call may be wrong. Germline V gene lookup returns CDR1 MNHEY and CDR2 SVGAGI. The CDR3 runs 14 residues. CDR3 bases: TGTGCCAGCAGTTACAGGAGCTCCTACAATGAGCAGTACTTC. It specifies CASSYRSSYNEQYF.

This clonotype was seen many times. This chain links TRBV6-6 with TRBJ2-3; perhaps TRBD2 as D (5 bases). Trimming cost V 2 bases and J 2 bases, with 20 bases left between them. Germline lookup yields CDR1 MNHNY and CDR2 SVGAGI (reference sequence). This CDR3 is 18 amino acids long. This CDR3 reads CASSYVTGSRRVTDTQYF. The DNA for the CDR3 is TGTGCCAGCAGTTACGTCACGGGGAGCCGGCGGGTCACAGATACGCAGTATTTT.

J is TRBJ2-1 and V is TRBV4-1; 8 bases match TRBD2. This CDR3 spans 20 amino acids. V shed 5 bases, J shed 0 bases, and the junction held 18 bases outside the gene matches. The germline CDR1 and CDR2 sequences are MGHRA and YSYEKL. The CDR3 region is CASSSGTRTASMYSYNEQFF. The CDR3 coding sequence is TGCGCCAGCAGCTCGGGGACTAGAACGGCATCTATGTACTCCTACAATGAGCAGTTCTTC.

The chain combines TRBV7-9 with TRBJ2-5, with 13 bases that match TRBD2. Germline loops: CDR1 SEHNR, CDR2 FQNEAQ (reference sequence). This CDR3 is 16 amino acids long. V lost 5 bases and J lost 5; bases outside the gene matches: 8. The CDR3 DNA follows: TGTGCCAGCAGCCCAGGACTAGCGGGAGTGGGGGAGACCCAGTACTTC. Translation: CASSPGLAGVGETQYF.

The chain recombines TRBV20-1 with TRBJ2-5; D uncertain. The CDR3 covers 12 residues. V shed 5 bases and J shed 0 bases, with 7 bases lying between them. Per germline, CDR1 DFQATT and CDR2 SNEGSKA (reference sequence). In DNA, the CDR3 is TGCAGTGCTCAGGAGTACCAAGAGACCCAGTACTTC. It translates to CSAQEYQETQYF.

The V and J genes are TRBV6-1 and TRBJ2-3; 7 bases map to TRBD2. The CDR3 has 14 residues. Germline CDR1 and CDR2: MNHNS and SASEGT. CDR3 sequence (DNA): TGTGCGGGCAGTGGGGGGGTCCCCAAAGATACGCAGTATTTT. It codes for CAGSGGVPKDTQYF.

The chain joins TRBV6-1 to TRBJ2-1; D may be TRBD2 (7 bases). The DNA end lines up better with TRBJ2-7; the J call may be wrong. CDR1 and CDR2 (germline): MNHNS, SASEGT. The CDR3 extends over 16 amino acids. CDR3 residues: CASRPLGGAGLEAQYF. For the CDR3, the DNA is TGTGCCAGCAGGCCCTTGGGGGGGGCGGGCCTAGAGGCGCAGTACTTC.

The rearrangement uses TRBV7-9 and TRBJ2-1; maybe TRBD1 (5 bases). The germline V gene encodes CDR1 SEHNR and CDR2 FQNEAQ (reference sequence). V lost 3 bases to trimming and J lost 10 bases, with 10 bases between them. This CDR3 comprises 12 residues. The CDR3 nucleotides are TGTGCCAGCAGCTTGGGGCTGAACGAGCAGTTCTTC. Translated: CASSLGLNEQFF.

This clonotype was recorded many times. The chain joins TRBV5-3 to TRBJ2-5; D might be TRBD1 or TRBD2, each matching 5 bases. TRBV5-3 is assigned to the ORF class and has an uncertain function. The CDR3 extends over 14 amino acids. The V and J ends lost 3 bases and 5 bases respectively, with 14 bases between them. The CDR3 bases are TGTGCCAGAAGCTCCACTGACAGAGGGGAGACCCAGTACTTC. It translates to CARSSTDRGETQYF.

With respect to this clonotype: One end of the junction fails to match germline, which may point to a read error. The chain joins TRBV7-2 to TRBJ2-3; 10 positions agree with TRBD1. This CDR3 has 17 amino acids. Germline CDR1 reads SGHTA; CDR2 reads FQGNSA. In DNA, the CDR3 is TGTGCCAGCAGCACGGGACAGGGGCGGGGATTCACAGAGACGCAGTATTTT. Protein product: CASSTGQGRGFTETQYF.

This clonotype was detected once. This may be a read error, as it is one base from a much larger clone. The chain recombines TRBV10-3 with TRBJ2-1; 7 positions match TRBD2. The DNA end lines up better with TRBJ2-7; the J call may be wrong. Germline V lookup: CDR1 ENHRY, CDR2 SYGVKD. This CDR3 region has 19 residues. The DNA of the CDR3 is TGTGCCATCAGTGAGCTCGGGGAGTGGGAGGGGCGACTCCACAATGAGCAGTACTTC. Protein sequence: CAISELGEWEGRLHNEQYF.

CDR3 in amino acids: CASSLDGLPYNEQFF. CDR3 nucleotides: TGTGCCAGCAGCTTAGATGGACTACCTTACAATGAGCAGTTCTTC. The chain links TRBV11-3 to TRBJ2-1; the D gene is possibly TRBD2 (6 bases). The CDR3 consists of 15 residues. V was pared by 0 bases and J by 4 bases, with 10 bases between. The germline gives CDR1 SGHNT, CDR2 YENEEA. Using reference TRBV11-3 and TRBJ2-1 for the parts outside the CDR3, the full variable domain is EAGVVQSPRYKIIEKKQPVAFWCNPISGHNTLYWYLQNLGQGPELLIRYENEEAVDDSQLPKDRFSAERLKGVDSTLKIQPAELGDSAVYLCASSLDGLPYNEQFFGPGTRLTVL.

Comments on this clonotype: A read error may explain this, as a much larger clone is one base away. This chain joins TRBV7-2 and TRBJ2-1; TRBD2 matches at 11 bases. CDR3 size: 15 residues. CDR1 SGHTA and CDR2 FQGNSA come from the germline V gene. The DNA of the CDR3 is TGTGCCAGCAACCCAACTAGCGGGAGTTACAATGCGCAGTTCTTC. The encoded protein is CASNPTSGSYNAQFF.

By share, this clonotype ranks as medium-sized. The chain recombines TRBV6-1 with TRBJ2-1; D is unresolved. The J call may not be correct, given that the DNA end is closer to TRBJ2-7. Germline V gene data show CDR1 as MNHNS and CDR2 as SASEGT. There are 13 residues in the CDR3. CDR3 sequence reads: CASSELANDEQYF. CDR3 coding DNA: TGTGCCAGCAGTGAATTGGCGAATGACGAGCAGTACTTC.

There are many counts of this clonotype. This sequence joins TRBV5-1 and TRBJ1-4; 7 bases are a match to TRBD1. V dropped 2 bases and J dropped 3; count of bases not matched to a gene: 4. CDR1 and CDR2 (germline): SGHRS, YFSETQ. CDR3 length: 15 residues. The CDR3 bases are TGCGCCAGCAGCTTACAGGGGCCTCCTAATGAAAAACTGTTTTTT. Translation gives CASSLQGPPNEKLFF.

In regard to this clonotype: At one of its ends the junction is not consistent with the germline gene, which may arise from a read error. The chain employs TRBV10-3 and TRBJ2-3; either TRBD1 or TRBD2 may supply D (6 bases each). Germline V CDR1 and CDR2: ENHRY, SYGVKD. The CDR3 totals 15 residues. DNA of the CDR3: TGTGCCGCGGGGTACGGGGGCAGTGACACAGATACCCAGTATTTT. It is translated as CAAGYGGSDTDTQYF.

The V call is TRBV9, the J call TRBJ2-1, with 9 bases matching TRBD2. CDR3 length: 16 amino acids. Germline-derived CDR1 and CDR2 are SGDLS and YYNGEE. With V trimmed by 2 bases and J by 9 bases, 12 bases remained unmatched. In nucleotides, the CDR3 is TGTGCCAGCAGCGTGGGCGGGAGGGAGGGACGTGGTGAGCAGTTCTTC. It encodes CASSVGGREGRGEQFF.

This clonotype has a handful of counts. V usage is TRBV10-3 and J usage is TRBJ2-1, with 9 bases lining up with TRBD1. The germline V gene encodes CDR1 ENHRY and CDR2 SYGVKD. The ends lost 6 bases at V and 7 bases at J; junction bases unmatched: 10. This CDR3 spans 15 amino acids. This chain's CDR3 is CAIRSGTGRRNEQFF. The DNA for the CDR3 is TGTGCCATCAGGTCCGGGACAGGGAGAAGAAATGAGCAGTTCTTC.

A word on this clonotype: Its ends do not fully match the called genes, so a read error is possible. The V call is TRBV7-2, the J call TRBJ2-3, with D hard to call. The CDR3 covers 14 residues. Germline loops: CDR1 SGHTA, CDR2 FQGNSA. CDR3 sequence (DNA): TGTGCCAGCAGCTTGGGCGGCGACACCGATACGCTGTATTTT. Translating gives CASSLGGDTDTLYF.

This chain links TRBV10-1 with TRBJ1-5; D unresolved. Looked up from germline, CDR1 is WNHNN and CDR2 is SYGVQD (reference sequence). The CDR3 is 16 residues long. V was shortened by 7 bases and J by 4 bases, with 20 bases between the two germline ends. The CDR3 DNA reads TGCGCCAGCATGGAAGAACAGAGGAACTGTAATCAGCCCCAGCATTTT. This translates into CASMEEQRNCNQPQHF.